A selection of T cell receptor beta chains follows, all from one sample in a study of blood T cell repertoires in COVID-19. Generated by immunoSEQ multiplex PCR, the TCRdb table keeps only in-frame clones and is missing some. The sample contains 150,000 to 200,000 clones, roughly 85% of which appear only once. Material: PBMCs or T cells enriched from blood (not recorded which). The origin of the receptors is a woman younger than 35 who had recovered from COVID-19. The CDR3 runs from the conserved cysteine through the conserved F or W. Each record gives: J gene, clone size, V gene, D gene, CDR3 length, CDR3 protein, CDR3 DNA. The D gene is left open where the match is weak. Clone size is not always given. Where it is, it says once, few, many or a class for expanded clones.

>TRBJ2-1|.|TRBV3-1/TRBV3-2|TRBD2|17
CASSFRGFERGYNEQFF
TGTGCCAGCAGCTTTAGAGGGTTCGAGCGGGGGTACAATGAGCAGTTCTTC
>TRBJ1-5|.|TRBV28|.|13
CASRTGDGQPQHF
TGTGCCAGCAGGACAGGTGACGGGCAGCCCCAGCATTTT
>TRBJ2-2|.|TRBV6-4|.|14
CASSDGSETGELFF
TGTGCCAGCAGCGACGGATCGGAGACCGGGGAGCTGTTTTTT
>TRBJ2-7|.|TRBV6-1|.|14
CASSETHRIYEQYF
TGTGCCAGCAGTGAAACTCACAGGATCTACGAGCAGTACTTC
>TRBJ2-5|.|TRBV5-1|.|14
CASSLAAGLETQYF
TGCGCCAGCAGCTTGGCCGCAGGTCTGGAGACCCAGTACTTC
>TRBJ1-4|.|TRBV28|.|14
CAAGPTQSREKLFF
TGTGCCGCAGGCCCCACCCAGTCCCGAGAAAAACTGTTTTTT
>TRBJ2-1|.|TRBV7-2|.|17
CASSPKVAVSSYNEQFF
TGTGCCAGCAGCCCAAAAGTAGCGGTAAGCTCCTACAATGAGCAGTTCTTC
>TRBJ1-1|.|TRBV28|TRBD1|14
CASSSGGAQTEAFF
TGTGCCAGCAGTTCAGGGGGCGCCCAAACTGAAGCTTTCTTT
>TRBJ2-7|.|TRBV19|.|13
CASSETRGDEQYF
TGTGCCAGTAGTGAGACCAGGGGGGACGAGCAGTACTTC
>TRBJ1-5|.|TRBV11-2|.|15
CASSSTNRNNQPQHF
TGTGCCAGCAGCTCGACGAACAGGAACAATCAGCCCCAGCATTTT
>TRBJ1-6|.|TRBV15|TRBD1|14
CATSKRTGDSPLHF
TGTGCCACCAGCAAACGGACAGGGGACTCACCCCTCCACTTT
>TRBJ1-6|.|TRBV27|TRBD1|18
CASTKTYQGVSYNSPLHF
TGTGCCAGCACCAAGACTTACCAGGGGGTGTCCTATAATTCACCCCTCCACTTT
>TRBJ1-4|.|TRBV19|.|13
CASSTGQNEKLFF
TGTGCCAGTAGTACAGGACAGAATGAAAAACTGTTTTTT
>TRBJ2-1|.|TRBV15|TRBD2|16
CATSRDAGGSFHEQFF
TGTGCCACCAGCAGAGATGCTGGCGGGAGCTTCCATGAGCAGTTCTTC
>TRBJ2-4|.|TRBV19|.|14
CASSINSLGDIQYF
TGTGCCAGTAGTATCAACTCCCTCGGGGACATTCAGTACTTC
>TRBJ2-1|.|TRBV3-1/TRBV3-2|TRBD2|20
CASSQESLREYSRDNNEQFF
TGTGCCAGCAGCCAAGAGTCGCTGCGGGAGTACTCGCGAGACAACAATGAGCAGTTCTTC
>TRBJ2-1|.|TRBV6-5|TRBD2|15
CASSSGTSSINEQFF
TGTGCCAGCAGCTCCGGGACTAGCTCTATCAATGAGCAGTTCTTC
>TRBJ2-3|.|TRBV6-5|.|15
CASTPIGPGTDTQYF
TGTGCCAGCACCCCCATCGGCCCAGGTACAGATACGCAGTATTTT
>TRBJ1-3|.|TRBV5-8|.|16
CASSSSGSRSGNTIYF
TGTGCCAGCAGCTCAAGTGGCAGTCGCTCTGGAAACACCATATATTTT
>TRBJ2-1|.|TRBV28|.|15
CASGDREGSFNEQFF
TGTGCCAGCGGAGACCGAGAGGGATCCTTCAATGAGCAGTTCTTC
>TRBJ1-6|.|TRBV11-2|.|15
CASSLSGRANSPLHF
TGTGCCAGCAGCTTATCCGGCAGGGCGAATTCACCCCTCCACTTT
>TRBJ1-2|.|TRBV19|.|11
CASTTGFGYTF
TGTGCCAGTACAACAGGGTTTGGCTACACCTTC
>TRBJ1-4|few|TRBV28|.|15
CASSFFRSTNEKLFF
TGTGCCAGCAGTTTTTTCCGGTCAACTAATGAAAAACTGTTTTTT
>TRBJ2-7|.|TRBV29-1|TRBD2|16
CSVLGLAGGGSYEQYF
TGCAGCGTTCTAGGACTAGCGGGAGGGGGCTCCTACGAGCAGTACTTC
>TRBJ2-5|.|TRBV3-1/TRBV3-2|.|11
CASSQPETQYF
TGTGCCAGCAGCCAACCGGAGACCCAGTACTTC
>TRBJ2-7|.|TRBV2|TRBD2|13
CASKLAGAGEQYF
TGTGCCAGCAAACTAGCGGGAGCGGGGGAGCAGTACTTC
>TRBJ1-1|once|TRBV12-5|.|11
CASGSDTEAFF
TGTGCTAGTGGTTCGGACACTGAAGCTTTCTTT
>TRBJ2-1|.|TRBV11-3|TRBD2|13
CASSLGLANEQFF
TGTGCCAGCAGCCTGGGACTAGCCAATGAGCAGTTCTTC
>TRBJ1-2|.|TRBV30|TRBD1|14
CAWYQGASISGYTF
TGTGCCTGGTATCAGGGGGCGTCTATAAGTGGCTACACCTTC
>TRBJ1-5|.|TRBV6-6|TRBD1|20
CASSPNRQTGGEGMHQPQHF
TGTGCCAGCAGCCCAAACAGACAGACAGGGGGAGAGGGAATGCATCAGCCCCAGCATTTT
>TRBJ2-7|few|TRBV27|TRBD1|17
CASSLSVGQGMSYEQYF
TGTGCCAGCAGTTTATCCGTTGGACAGGGGATGTCCTACGAGCAGTACTTC
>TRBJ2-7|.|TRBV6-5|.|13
CASSYSGAYEQYF
TGTGCCAGCAGTTACTCAGGGGCCTACGAGCAGTACTTC
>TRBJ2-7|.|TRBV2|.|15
CASSEAGGASSEQYF
TGTGCCAGCAGTGAAGCCGGGGGAGCATCTTCCGAGCAGTACTTC
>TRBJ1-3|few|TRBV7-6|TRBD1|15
CASRAQQGSGNTIYF
TGTGCCAGCAGAGCCCAACAGGGGTCTGGAAACACCATATATTTT
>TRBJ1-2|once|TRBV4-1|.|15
CASSERQGAAYGYTF
TGCGCCAGCAGCGAAAGACAAGGGGCTGCCTATGGCTACACCTTC
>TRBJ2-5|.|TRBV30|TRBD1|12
CAWERGQETQYF
TGTGCCTGGGAAAGGGGGCAGGAGACCCAGTACTTC